These 28 T cell receptor beta chains originate from one sample sequenced in a study of preoperative IRX-2 immunotherapy in early breast cancer. TCRdb's copy holds only in-frame clones and misses some; the assay was immunoSEQ multiplex PCR. The profile shows tens of thousands of clones, roughly four fifths of them singletons. The sample's treatment: preoperative locoregional IRX-2 cytokine immunotherapy. Sequenced material: lymph node tissue, taken after IRX-2 immunotherapy. The receptors shown here come from a human donor with breast cancer.

The V and J genes are TRBV5-1 and TRBJ2-5, with 7 positions matching TRBD1. This CDR3 spans 15 amino acids. Germline CDR1 SGHRS, CDR2 YFSETQ. V shed 0 bases and J 5 bases; nucleotides not matched to a gene: 7. In DNA, the CDR3 is TGCGCCAGCAGCTTGGATAGGGGCAGGGGGGAGACCCAGTACTTC. Amino acids: CASSLDRGRGETQYF.

In this sample, this clone turned up once. V usage is TRBV6-8 and J usage is TRBJ1-1; TRBD1 might be the D (6 bases). CDR3 size: 15 residues. V was trimmed by 4 bases and J by 3 bases, leaving 15 bases between them. From germline, CDR1 is MNHGY and CDR2 SAAAGT. The chain's CDR3 is CASSFMGAWDTEAFF. In DNA, the CDR3 is TGTGCCAGCAGTTTCATGGGGGCTTGGGACACTGAAGCTTTCTTT.

This chain connects TRBV4-1 to TRBJ2-1; D gene unclear. Germline V gene data show CDR1 as MGHRA and CDR2 as YSYEKL. This CDR3 region has 15 residues. The V and J ends lost 1 base and 2 bases respectively, with 9 bases between them. This CDR3 is CASSQGPSPYNEQFF. In nucleotides, the CDR3 is TGCGCCAGCAGCCAAGGGCCCTCACCCTACAATGAGCAGTTCTTC.

The sample holds one count of this clone. This chain connects TRBV6-8 to TRBJ2-7; D may be TRBD1 (6 bases). Germline lookup yields CDR1 MNHGY and CDR2 SAAAGT. The CDR3 is 14 amino acids. Trimming cost V 6 bases and J 0 bases, with 12 bases left between them. The CDR3 is CASRYRGHSYEQYF. For the CDR3, the DNA is TGTGCCAGCAGGTATAGGGGACACTCCTACGAGCAGTACTTC.

This clone showed up just a few times. CDR3 sequence: CASSLRIVLLSGANVLTF. The CDR3 DNA reads TGTGCCAGCAGCCTGAGGATCGTCCTGCTCTCTGGGGCCAACGTCCTGACTTTC. V and J are TRBV11-3 and TRBJ2-6; D call uncertain. The germline V gene has CDR1 SGHNT and CDR2 YENEEA. The CDR3 contains 18 residues. The ends were cut back, 5 bases at V and 0 bases at J, with 17 bases in the middle.

This clone was seen just once. The chain uses TRBV11-3 and TRBJ2-7; a weak D match, TRBD2 (6 bases). This CDR3 comprises 14 residues. Germline V gene lookup returns CDR1 SGHNT and CDR2 YENEEA. With 5 bases removed from V and 5 bases from J, the gap between germline ends came to 16 bases. The CDR3 reads CASSATSQTHEQYF. CDR3 bases: TGTGCCAGCAGCGCGACTAGTCAAACCCACGAGCAGTACTTC.

The gene calls are TRBV4-1 and TRBJ2-2, with 10 bases aligning to TRBD2. The CDR3 has 17 amino acids. Germline V gene sequence: CDR1 MGHRA, CDR2 YSYEKL. V dropped 2 bases and J dropped 0; count of bases not matched to a gene: 3. The CDR3 sequence is CASSQRTSGSNTGELFF. The DNA of the CDR3 is TGCGCCAGCAGCCAAAGGACTAGCGGCTCGAACACCGGGGAGCTGTTTTTT.

The J gene is TRBJ2-3, the V gene TRBV5-1, with 11 bases matching TRBD2. In germline, CDR1 is SGHRS, CDR2 YFSETQ. V dropped 4 bases and J dropped 4; count of bases not matched to a gene: 8. The CDR3 runs 16 residues. CDR3: CASSPLAGVGSDTQYF. In DNA form, the CDR3 reads TGCGCCAGCAGCCCACTAGCGGGAGTTGGGTCAGATACGCAGTATTTT.

The V and J genes are TRBV12-2 and TRBJ2-1; the D call in the table, TRBD2, was not verified against the DNA. TRBV12-2 is a documented pseudogene. This CDR3 contains 15 residues. CDR3 region: CACRVDSGRGNEQFF. The CDR3 DNA reads TGTGCCTGCCGTGTGGATAGTGGGAGGGGGAATGAGCAGTTCTTC.

The chain joins TRBV7-6 to TRBJ1-2, with D maybe TRBD1 (6 bases). The germline CDR1 and CDR2 sequences are SGHVS and FNYEAQ. This CDR3 contains 14 residues. The V end lost 4 bases, the J end lost 3 bases, and 12 bases lay between the germline ends. The CDR3 bases are TGTGCCAGCAGCTCCACCACAGGGTACTATGGCTACACCTTC. Protein: CASSSTTGYYGYTF.

This rearrangement joins TRBV28 to TRBJ2-3; 12 positions agree with TRBD2. This CDR3 spans 15 amino acids. CDR1 is MDHEN, CDR2 SYDVKM, per germline. Losses at the gene ends were 4 bases for V and 7 bases for J; bases not matched to a gene: 6. The DNA for the CDR3 is TGTGCCAGCAGTTCAGGACTAGCGGGAAGGAATACGCAGTATTTT. Residues: CASSSGLAGRNTQYF.

The genes are TRBV11-3 and TRBJ2-7, with D uncertain. Germline loops: CDR1 SGHNT, CDR2 YENEEA. CDR3 length: 14 residues. V lost 1 base and J lost 3, with 10 bases in between. In DNA form, the CDR3 reads TGTGCCAGCAGCTTAGGGCACAACAACTACGAGCAGTACTTC. Its translation: CASSLGHNNYEQYF.

The chain couples TRBV30 to TRBJ2-7; perhaps TRBD2 as D (6 bases). Per germline, CDR1 GTSNPN and CDR2 SVGIG (reference sequence). V was trimmed by 7 bases and J by 3 bases, leaving 19 bases between them. The CDR3 spans 14 residues. CDR3 nucleotides: TGTGCCTTTCGCGGGGCAGGGCCCCTCTACGAGCAGTACTTC. Protein product: CAFRGAGPLYEQYF.

By proportion, this clone is medium-sized (0.01 to 0.1%). The chain employs TRBV11-3 and TRBJ2-1, with 12 positions matching TRBD2. Germline V lookup: CDR1 SGHNT, CDR2 YENEEA. Trimming removed 4 bases from V and 9 bases from J; junction bases left unmatched: 4. This CDR3 contains 14 residues. The CDR3: CASSSLAGGVEQFF. In nucleotides, the CDR3 is TGTGCCAGCAGCTCACTAGCGGGAGGCGTTGAGCAGTTCTTC.

J is TRBJ2-7 and V is TRBV6-8; 13 bases fit TRBD2. J lost 2 bases, V lost 4 bases, and 2 bases had no gene match. Germline lookup yields CDR1 MNHGY and CDR2 SAAAGT. CDR3 length: 15 amino acids. The chain's CDR3 is CASSFGLAGAYEQYF. The DNA for the CDR3 is TGTGCCAGCAGTTTTGGACTAGCGGGAGCCTACGAGCAGTACTTC.

The chain carries TRBV28 and TRBJ2-7; possible D gene TRBD2, 6 bases. V lost 2 bases and J lost 0, with 11 bases in between. Per germline, CDR1 MDHEN and CDR2 SYDVKM. The CDR3 has 15 amino acids. CDR3 sequence (DNA): TGTGCCAGCAGTTTAGACCCAGCGGGCTCCTACGAGCAGTACTTC. This gives the protein CASSLDPAGSYEQYF.

V is TRBV11-3 and J is TRBJ2-3, with 7 bases identical to TRBD1. The ends lost 4 bases at V and 2 bases at J; junction bases unmatched: 9. Germline CDR1 and CDR2: SGHNT and YENEEA. The CDR3 totals 16 residues. CDR3 coding DNA: TGTGCCAGCAGCTCCACCGGGACAGCCTTCACAGATACGCAGTATTTT. Residues: CASSSTGTAFTDTQYF.

V and J are TRBV12-1 and TRBJ2-4; no check of the table's D call, TRBD2, against the DNA was made. TRBV12-1 is described as a pseudogene. CDR3 size: 16 residues. The CDR3 DNA is TGTGCCAGCAGCCCTCCTACTGCTCTACTAAAAAACATTCAGTACTTC. Protein sequence: CASSPPTALLKNIQYF.

This clone was detected only a few times. The chain employs TRBV19 and TRBJ1-2; D perhaps matches TRBD1 (5 bases). CDR3 length: 17 residues. The V gene's germline CDR1 is LNHDA and CDR2 SQIVND (reference sequence). V gave up 3 bases and J gave up 0 bases, with 17 bases separating them. In nucleotides, the CDR3 is TGTGCCAGTAGTATGGGTAACAGGCGGCAAGCTAACTATGGCTACACCTTC. It translates to CASSMGNRRQANYGYTF.

The chain uses TRBV11-3 and TRBJ2-1, with 12 bases identical to TRBD2. After removal of 7 bases from V and 7 bases from J, the junction contained 8 bases not matched to a gene. CDR3 size: 15 residues. Germline V gene lookup returns CDR1 SGHNT and CDR2 YENEEA. The CDR3 loop reads CASTQGLAGGNEQFF. CDR3 nucleotide sequence: TGTGCCAGCACCCAGGGGCTAGCGGGGGGGAATGAGCAGTTCTTC.

V usage is TRBV4-2 and J usage is TRBJ1-1; tentatively, D is TRBD1 (5 bases). The ends were cut back, 4 bases at V and 2 bases at J, with 8 bases in the middle. From germline, CDR1 is LGHNA and CDR2 YNFKEQ. CDR3 size: 13 residues. The CDR3 here is CASSPRGNTEAFF. CDR3 DNA: TGTGCCAGCAGCCCGAGGGGTAACACTGAAGCTTTCTTT.

The CDR3 region is CASSLWTSGSEDTQYF. Written as DNA, the CDR3 is TGTGCCAGCAGTTTATGGACTAGCGGGAGTGAAGATACGCAGTATTTT. The chain is built from TRBV6-8 and TRBJ2-3; TRBD2 agrees at 13 bases. The CDR3 length is 16 residues. CDR1 and CDR2 (germline): MNHGY, SAAAGT. The V segment lost 4 bases and the J segment 5 bases; nucleotides outside the gene matches: 6.

This chain connects TRBV7-6 to TRBJ1-1; weak D call: TRBD1 (6 bases). The germline CDR1 and CDR2 sequences are SGHVS and FNYEAQ. V lost 7 bases, J lost 2 bases, and 14 bases lay in between. The CDR3 has 14 amino acids. In nucleotides, the CDR3 is TGTGCCAGCACCTCCCGGGGGGCAAACACTGAAGCTTTCTTT. This codes for CASTSRGANTEAFF. The complete variable domain, with remaining parts taken from reference TRBV7-6 and TRBJ1-1, reads GAGVSQSPRYKVTKRGQDVALRCDPISGHVSLYWYRQALGQGPEFLTYFNYEAQQDKSGLPNDRFSAERPEGSISTLTIQRTEQRDSAMYRCASTSRGANTEAFFGQGTRLTVV.

This chain links TRBV5-1 with TRBJ1-2; 8 nucleotides match TRBD1. V shed 3 bases and J 4 bases; nucleotides not matched to a gene: 8. Germline CDR1 is SGHRS and CDR2 is YFSETQ. The CDR3 sequence is 15 residues long. The CDR3 DNA follows: TGCGCCAGCAGCTCAAGCCTAACAGGGGGCTATGGCTACACCTTC. Amino acid sequence: CASSSSLTGGYGYTF.

V gene TRBV7-7 combines with J gene TRBJ2-7; the match to TRBD2 covers 8 bases. V shed 1 base, J shed 4 bases, and the junction held 6 bases outside the gene matches. Germline CDR1 reads SSHAT; CDR2 reads FNYEAQ (reference sequence). The CDR3 loop spans 15 amino acids. The CDR3 reads CASSLVSGRVYEQYF. The CDR3 region has the DNA TGTGCCAGCAGCTTAGTCAGCGGGAGAGTATACGAGCAGTACTTC.

The V gene is TRBV29-1, the J gene TRBJ1-1; D is perhaps TRBD1 (6 bases). The V gene lost 2 bases and the J gene lost 0 bases, with 7 bases spanning the gap. Germline V gene data show CDR1 as SQVTM and CDR2 as ANQGSEA. CDR3 size: 13 residues. Written as DNA, the CDR3 is TGCAGCGTTGAAACAGGGATGAACACTGAAGCTTTCTTT. This gives the protein CSVETGMNTEAFF.

The chain couples TRBV23-1 to TRBJ2-7; 7 bases map to TRBD1. TRBV23-1 is an ORF for which the function is uncertain. V was pared by 6 bases and J by 4 bases, with 6 bases of the junction left unmatched. The CDR3 is 13 residues long. CDR3 in amino acids: CASSQETGYEQYF. For the CDR3, the DNA is TGCGCCAGCAGCCAAGAGACAGGGTACGAGCAGTACTTC.

The V and J genes are TRBV18 and TRBJ2-7; tentative D call: TRBD2 (6 bases). The CDR3 totals 13 residues. Trimming removed 6 bases at V and 3 bases at J, with 12 bases between. Germline loops: CDR1 KGHSH, CDR2 LQKENI. The CDR3 reads CASSSEGRYEQYF. As DNA, the CDR3 is TGTGCCAGCTCCTCGGAGGGGCGCTACGAGCAGTACTTC.